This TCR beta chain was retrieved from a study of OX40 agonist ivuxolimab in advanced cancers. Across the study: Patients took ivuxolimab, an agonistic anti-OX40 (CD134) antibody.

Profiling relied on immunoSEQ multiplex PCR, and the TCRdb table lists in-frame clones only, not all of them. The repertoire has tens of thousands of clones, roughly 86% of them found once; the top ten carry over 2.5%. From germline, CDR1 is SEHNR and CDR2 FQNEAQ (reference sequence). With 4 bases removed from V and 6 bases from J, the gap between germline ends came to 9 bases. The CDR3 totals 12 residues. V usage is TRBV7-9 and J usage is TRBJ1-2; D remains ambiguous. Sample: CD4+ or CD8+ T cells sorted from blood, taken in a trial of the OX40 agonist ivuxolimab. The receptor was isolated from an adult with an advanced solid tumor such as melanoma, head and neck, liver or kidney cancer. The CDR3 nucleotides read TGTGCCAGCAGCTCCCCCAGAGATGGCTACACCTTC. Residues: CASSSPRDGYTF.